This T cell receptor (beta chain) was captured by sequencing in a study of cytomegalovirus exposure and HLA in healthy donors (dated by TCRdb to 2016 to 2017). For the wider study: An earlier analysis of 587 of the donors reported 276 Gb of sequence data and 100 million to 120 million unique TCR beta sequences obtained from about 179 million T cells. An early release that covered some 640 HLA-typed donors contained approximately 290 gigabases of sequencing data and about 84 million unique TCR sequences. Of the approximately 400 genotyped donors, more than 75% were placed in the genetic ancestry cluster associated with self-reported Caucasian donors. The study was designed to test whether signatures of past pathogen exposure could be identified by cataloging public T cell receptors. The study profiled the T cell repertoires of about 640 subjects by immunosequencing and related them to cytomegalovirus serostatus. In addition to the first cohort of roughly 670 subjects, a separate validation cohort of approximately 110 different subjects was used. To predict cytomegalovirus infection status, the study brought together high-throughput TCR immunosequencing, statistical association of individual TCRs with disease status, and machine learning. In a later analysis, previously published TCR beta repertoires from 500 to 750 donors were re-analyzed and high-resolution HLA genotyping was added so that TCR occurrence patterns could be studied. Rather than using new phenotypic data, the later analysis identified candidate immune exposures from TCR beta sequences and from how often those sequences occurred across donors. To decide whether each TCR beta V gene segment behaved as functional or pseudogenic, an earlier analysis of some 580 of the donors relied on high-throughput TCR beta sequencing. Donor age, sex, ethnicity and CMV serostatus were compiled together with the repertoire data. Genome-wide SNP genotypes for about 60% of the roughly 670 donors were used in a later genetic analysis, which treated that subset as a discovery cohort. All discovery cohort repertoires had been generated on a single sequencing platform. Class I and class II HLA loci were covered by the typing at four-digit resolution. The number of donors typed differed by locus, with roughly 629-640 for A, B, C, DRB1 and DQB1, approximately 500 for DQA1, 600 to 610 for DPA1, and some 440 for DPB1. About 5 DR-DQ haplotypes were handled as single units for association and clustering, since linkage in the cohort was strong. On average, about 240,000 unique TCR beta nucleotide sequences were sequenced per donor among some 420 genotyped donors of the cohort, with roughly 19% of those sequences being non-productive.

The V end loses 5 bases and the J end loses 4 bases, and a stretch of 8 bases separates them. Its CDR3 holds 12 amino acids, cysteine through phenylalanine. Just CDR3 DNA is preserved here, 36 bases in frame from base 1. Via the germline V gene, CDR1 is KGHSH and CDR2 LQKENI. On this clone itself: Its antigen is not yet known. No per-base quality is available; no much larger clone lies one base away.

The cohort was made up of approximately 670 healthy bone marrow donors. Cohort members were all nominally healthy when sampled, although unrecorded immune exposures were likely present. The donor was CMV seronegative and was included in the group of several hundred seronegative cohort members. A peripheral blood sample was collected from each donor, and TCR beta sequencing was performed on peripheral blood mononuclear cells. The Qiagen DNeasy Blood Extraction Kit was used to extract genomic DNA from the blood cell samples. The paper as a whole reports these results and caveats: The sequencing pipeline was judged likely to have produced a cluster of highly shared sequence variants as a technical artifact. A further reported finding was that TCR beta sequences accurately predicted the HLA-A and HLA-B alleles for most subjects in the first cohort. This cohort had only TCR beta chains sequenced, and the lack of alpha or paired-chain data limited which features could be detected. When HLA alleles, especially DR and DQ, strongly co-occurred, attributing TCR associations to individual alleles was difficult. In an earlier analysis of around 500 of the donors, most TCR beta V segments appeared in productive rearrangements about 87% or about 30% of the time, broadly matching IMGT annotations. It was suggested by the authors that the approach could potentially be generalized to other disease states and immunological phenotypes. In a later analysis, HLA-associated TCR beta chains showed more clonal expansion and lower generation probabilities than non-associated chains that were equally common. The study gave a list of 150 to 200 TCR beta chains associated with cytomegalovirus. Linkage disequilibrium might explain the correlated functional status among segregating V segments, but an unknown experimental factor could not be excluded. In vitro tests confirmed that a few of the cytomegalovirus-associated TCR beta chains recognize cytomegalovirus antigens. Because some donors lacked HLA typing at each locus, the association tests relied only on the typed subset. Several of the top co-occurrence clusters appeared to be linked to parvovirus B19, influenza, CMV and Epstein-Barr virus, according to a later analysis. Most CMV-associated TCR beta chains appeared to be HLA-restricted in a later analysis, and the HLA associations seemed to be driven largely by CMV exposure. The earlier analysis of approximately 540 of the donors excluded some 15 rarely observed V segments, including chromosome 9 orphons, because counts were too low. Some IMGT-functional V segments, including TRBV6-2 and TRBV6-3, could not be distinguished by the 87-base-pair reads and were therefore excluded. In a later analysis, the rate of TCR association differed among HLA loci, with DRB1 alleles having the most associated TCRs and HLA-C alleles having the fewest. Cytomegalovirus status was reported to be diagnosed by the classifier with high specificity and sensitivity in both the original and validation cohorts. For the cohort, immune exposure information was limited to CMV serostatus. At a false discovery rate of 0.05, a later analysis linked 16,951 TCR beta sequences to specific HLA alleles. A later genetic analysis associated a missense DCLRE1C variant with V-gene and J-gene trimming of TCR beta chains, and an independent cohort replicated the association. Across donors, most TCR sequences were observed very rarely, whereas some public TCRs were present in many individuals. According to a later genetic analysis, donors in an Asian-associated ancestry cluster had fewer N-insertions in productive TCRs than the approximately 670-donor mean. Sequencing depth was assumed to be roughly uniform across donors in the presence/absence analyses, though that assumption may not hold.

The library was generated by the immunoSEQ multiplex PCR assay. For the multiplex PCR, a mixture combining 60 forward primers for TCR Vbeta segments and 13 reverse primers for TCR Jbeta segments was used. Amplification of the CDR3 region of rearranged TCR beta genes was performed with a multiplex PCR assay on genomic DNA. Amplified TCR beta libraries were sequenced as 87-base-pair reads on the Illumina HiSeq System. The original methods were these. In a later analysis, 70 million to 95 million unique TCR beta chains were counted across the 650 to 700 repertoires, and roughly 11 million of these chains were shared by at least two donors. A nearest-neighbor algorithm error-corrected the raw reads and collapsed the reads into unique sequences, merging closely related sequences to remove PCR and sequencing errors. CDR3 sequences were aligned to IMGT reference sequences to assign V, D and J gene segments. For a sequence to be retained, a match of at least six nucleotides was required to both a V gene segment and a J gene segment. Rearrangements were called productive when the CDR3 lacked stop codons and stayed in frame with V and J; all others were non-productive. CDR3 was defined by IMGT convention, running from the second conserved V-encoded cysteine to the conserved J-encoded phenylalanine. The earlier analysis of about 590 of the donors excluded sequences that lacked an unambiguous match to a single V gene segment. An earlier analysis of 500 to 700 of the donors classified V segments as functional when productive rearrangements were above 56.7% and as segregating when the standard deviation between donors was above 5%. To diagnose cytomegalovirus status from the catalog of TCR beta chain sequences, a statistical classification framework was built. In a later analysis, V and J genes were assigned by comparing TCR nucleotide sequences against IMGT/GENE-DB human TR gene sequences. In a later analysis, CDR3 sequences and most-parsimonious VDJ recombination scenarios were assigned using the TCRdist pipeline. In a later analysis, every TCR beta chain was defined by the combination of its CDR3 amino acid sequence and its V-gene family, and reads without a unique V-gene family were dropped. As a way to deal with suspected cross-contamination and a sequencing artifact, a later analysis dropped roughly 620 nucleotide sequences that were highly shared and had low generation probability. In a later analysis, a clonal expansion index was calculated for each public chain from normalized within-repertoire ranks of inferred template counts. In a later analysis, generation probabilities were computed using a VDJ recombination model fitted to out-of-frame rearrangements, and the results were checked against IGoR. In a later analysis, TCR-TCR, TCR-HLA and TCR-CMV co-occurrence was scored with hypergeometric tests, and a repertoire-size bias correction was applied to TCR pairs. To estimate false discovery rates, a later analysis permuted the HLA or CMV assignments 20 times. In a later analysis, co-occurring TCRs were grouped using DBSCAN, and TCRdist sequence similarity was added for clustering within HLA-allele-positive subsets. Repertoires with fewer than 30,000 or more than 120,000 public chains were left out of co-occurrence clustering, as were five repertoires with anomalous nucleotide sharing. TCRdb obtained this table from immuneACCESS and retained in-frame rearrangements with V and J assigned. These tables miss some clones; where compared with another copy, unresolved V genes account for less than half of the shortfall, and the remainder is unexplained. That table is the source of V, J and clone size, and D and trimming were worked out from the DNA. The sample has about 120,000 clones on record, 70% to 85% of them singletons. 1.3% to 1.5% of the sample rests with the top ten.

The rearranged segments are TRBV18 and TRBJ1-1; matching of 5 bases hints at TRBD1 as the D gene. This clonotype was sampled from a female donor in good health and CMV-seronegative. The sequenced material came from PBMCs. CDR3 reads: CASSEGVTEAFF. The DNA sequence reads TGTGCCAGCTCAGAAGGGGTCACTGAAGCTTTCTTT.